The clone carrying this T cell receptor (beta chain) was detected only a few times. Libraries were prepared by immunoSEQ multiplex PCR; TCRdb keeps only in-frame clonotypes and omits some of them. The data contain about 130,000 clones, about four fifths of them singletons. CDR3 length: 16 amino acids. Germline-derived CDR1 and CDR2 are SGHDN and FVKESK. Trimming pared 5 bases from V and 2 bases from J, leaving 15 bases between. The entry originates in a study of blood T cell repertoires in COVID-19. The chain recombines TRBV14 with TRBJ2-2; maybe TRBD1 (6 bases). The sample comprised peripheral blood. The clonotype originates from an elderly man with acute or convalescent COVID-19. CDR3 region: CASSSFSGDNTGELFF. The CDR3 nucleotides read TGTGCCAGCAGCTCCTTTTCAGGGGACAACACCGGGGAGCTGTTTTTT. The full variable domain, with the rest looked up from reference TRBV14 and TRBJ2-2, is EAGVTQFPSHSVIEKGQTVTLRCDPISGHDNLYWYRRVMGKEIKFLLHFVKESKQDESGMPNNRFLAERTGGTYSTLKVQPAELEDSGVYFCASSSFSGDNTGELFFGEGSRLTVL.